The rows below give T cell receptor beta chains drawn from one sample of a study of response to subunit inactivated influenza vaccine. TCRdb fed the RT-PCR reads into MiXCR, producing one record per CDR3 protein. The profile covers about 520,000 distinct CDR3 sequences, with approximately 24% appearing a single time and 1.5% to 2% taken by the ten largest. The source material was CD4+ T cells sorted from PBMCs, sampled about 5 days after vaccination. The receptors here all came from a man over 45 who received an inactivated influenza vaccine. The CDR3 runs from the conserved cysteine through the conserved F or W. Fields, in order: D gene, J gene, clone size, V gene, CDR3 protein. D genes are given only for firm matches. Expanded clones are given a class, and other clones once, few, many or no size at all.

NA	TRBJ1-5	few	TRBV6-5	CASSYAQGSQPQHF
TRBD2	TRBJ2-2	NA	TRBV7-3	CASSFSGSPSTGELFF
TRBD2	TRBJ2-7	NA	TRBV20-1	CSASLAGLGQGPYEQYF
TRBD1	TRBJ1-1	NA	TRBV6-1	CASNYDGTAVEAFF
TRBD1	TRBJ2-3	NA	TRBV5-5	CASSFYAQGSDTQYF
TRBD2	TRBJ2-3	few	TRBV6-2/TRBV6-3	CACRSGGYSTDTQYF
TRBD1	TRBJ2-7	NA	TRBV5-1	CASSLVSGQGGYEQYF
TRBD2	TRBJ2-1	many	TRBV11-2	CASSLVGGRVDEQFF
NA	TRBJ1-6	few	TRBV10-3	CAISDTGFYNSPLHF
NA	TRBJ2-7	NA	TRBV20-1	CSGEVEDYEQYF
NA	TRBJ1-2	NA	TRBV12-3/TRBV12-4	CASSSAVGYTF
NA	TRBJ2-7	NA	TRBV12-3/TRBV12-4	CASTSLGQGGSYEQYF
NA	TRBJ2-7	NA	TRBV18	CASSPQSYEQYF
TRBD2	TRBJ2-1	few	TRBV6-1	CASRGLAGGLGNEQFF
NA	TRBJ2-7	NA	TRBV5-6	CASSQNGTFTYEQYF
NA	TRBJ2-2	NA	TRBV7-2	CASSSNVGVAGELFF
TRBD1	TRBJ1-5	few	TRBV19	CASTETGGDQPQHF
TRBD1	TRBJ1-5	many	TRBV5-5	CASSVGIRAKGQQPQHF
NA	TRBJ2-2	few	TRBV7-2	CASSLFGAAGELFF
TRBD2	TRBJ2-7	many	TRBV20-1	CSATGTSGSYEQYF
TRBD1	TRBJ2-4	NA	TRBV5-5	CASSLSGTGGLDIQYF
NA	TRBJ2-3	NA	TRBV20-1	CSAPQLASTDTQYF
NA	TRBJ1-5	few	TRBV12-3/TRBV12-4	CASSTMTGQNQPQHF
TRBD1	TRBJ2-2	few	TRBV2	CASSRGTGGNTGELFF
NA	TRBJ1-6	NA	TRBV4-2	CASSPGANSPLHF
TRBD2	TRBJ2-5	many	TRBV20-1	CSGWSSGGKTQYF
NA	TRBJ2-7	NA	TRBV29-1	CSGQDAFSYEQYF
NA	TRBJ2-7	few	TRBV20-1	CSAPPSSAGEQYF
TRBD2	TRBJ2-5	few	TRBV7-9	CASSTRTSSETQYF
NA	TRBJ2-3	many	TRBV2	CASGGPNRSTDTQYF
NA	TRBJ2-5	NA	TRBV28	CASSSGPIRWAQYF
NA	TRBJ2-7	medium-sized	TRBV29-1	CSVGGFRTEQYF
NA	TRBJ1-6	few	TRBV11-2	CASSQGSNSPLHF
TRBD2	TRBJ2-3	NA	TRBV4-2	CASSQNQRGGTDTQYF
NA	TRBJ2-7	NA	TRBV15	CATQGSSLSSEQYF
NA	TRBJ2-1	NA	TRBV7-2	CASSSRLGNEQFF